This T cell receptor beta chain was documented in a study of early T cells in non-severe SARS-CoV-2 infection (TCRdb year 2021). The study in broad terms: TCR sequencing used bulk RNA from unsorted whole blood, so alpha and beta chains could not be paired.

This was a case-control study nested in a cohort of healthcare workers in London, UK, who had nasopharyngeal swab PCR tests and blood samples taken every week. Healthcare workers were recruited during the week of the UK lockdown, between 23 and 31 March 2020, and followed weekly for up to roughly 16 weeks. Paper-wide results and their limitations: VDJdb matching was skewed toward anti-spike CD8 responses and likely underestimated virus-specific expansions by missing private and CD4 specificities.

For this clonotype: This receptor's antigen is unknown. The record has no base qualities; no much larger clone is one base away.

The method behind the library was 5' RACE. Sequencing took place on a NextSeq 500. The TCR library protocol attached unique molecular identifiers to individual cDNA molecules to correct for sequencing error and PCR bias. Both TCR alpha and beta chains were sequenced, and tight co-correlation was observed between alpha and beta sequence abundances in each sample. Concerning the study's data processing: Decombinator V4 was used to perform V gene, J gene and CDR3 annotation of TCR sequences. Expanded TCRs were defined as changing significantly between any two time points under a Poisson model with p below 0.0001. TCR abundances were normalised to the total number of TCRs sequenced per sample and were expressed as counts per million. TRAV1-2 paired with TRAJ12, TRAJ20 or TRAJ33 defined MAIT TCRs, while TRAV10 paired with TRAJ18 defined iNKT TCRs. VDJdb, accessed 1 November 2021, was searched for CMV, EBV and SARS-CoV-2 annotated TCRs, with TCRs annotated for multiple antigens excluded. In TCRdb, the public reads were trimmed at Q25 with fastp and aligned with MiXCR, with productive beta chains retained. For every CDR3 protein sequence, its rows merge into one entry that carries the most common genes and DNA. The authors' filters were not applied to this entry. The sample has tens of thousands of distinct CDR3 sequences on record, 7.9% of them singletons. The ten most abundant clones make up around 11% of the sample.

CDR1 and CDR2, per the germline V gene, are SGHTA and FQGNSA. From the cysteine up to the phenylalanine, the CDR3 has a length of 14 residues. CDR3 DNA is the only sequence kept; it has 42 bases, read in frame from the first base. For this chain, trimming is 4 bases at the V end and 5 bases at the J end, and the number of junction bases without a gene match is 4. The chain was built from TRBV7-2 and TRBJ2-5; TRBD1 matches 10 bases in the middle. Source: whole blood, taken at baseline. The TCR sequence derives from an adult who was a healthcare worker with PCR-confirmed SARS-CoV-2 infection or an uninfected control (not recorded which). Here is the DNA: TGTGCCAGCAGCTGGGACAGGGGTGTTGAGACCCAGTACTTC. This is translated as CASSWDRGVETQYF.